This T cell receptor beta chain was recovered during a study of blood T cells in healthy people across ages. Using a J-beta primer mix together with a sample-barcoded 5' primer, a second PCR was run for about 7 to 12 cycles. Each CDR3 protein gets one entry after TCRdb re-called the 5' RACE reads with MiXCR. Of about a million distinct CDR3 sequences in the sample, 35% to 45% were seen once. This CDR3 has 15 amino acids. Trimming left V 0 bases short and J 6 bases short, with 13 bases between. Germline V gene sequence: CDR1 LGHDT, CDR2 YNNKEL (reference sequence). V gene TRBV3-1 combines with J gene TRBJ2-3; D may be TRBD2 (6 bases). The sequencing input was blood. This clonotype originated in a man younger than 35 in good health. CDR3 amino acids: CASSQDTAGSDTQYF. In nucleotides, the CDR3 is TGTGCCAGCAGCCAAGATACGGCGGGGTCTGATACGCAGTATTTT.